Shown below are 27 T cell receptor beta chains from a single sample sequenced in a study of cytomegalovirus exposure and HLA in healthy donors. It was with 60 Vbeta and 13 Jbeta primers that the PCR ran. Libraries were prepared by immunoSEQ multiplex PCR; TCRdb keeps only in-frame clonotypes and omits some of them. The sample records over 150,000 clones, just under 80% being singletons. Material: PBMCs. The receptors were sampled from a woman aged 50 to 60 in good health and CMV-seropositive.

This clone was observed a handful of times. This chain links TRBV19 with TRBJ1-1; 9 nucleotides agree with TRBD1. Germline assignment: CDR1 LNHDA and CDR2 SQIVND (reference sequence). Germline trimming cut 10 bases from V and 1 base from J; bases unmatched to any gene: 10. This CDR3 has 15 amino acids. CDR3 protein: CATLVGDRENTEAFF. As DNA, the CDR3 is TGTGCCACTCTGGTCGGGGACAGGGAGAACACTGAAGCTTTCTTT.

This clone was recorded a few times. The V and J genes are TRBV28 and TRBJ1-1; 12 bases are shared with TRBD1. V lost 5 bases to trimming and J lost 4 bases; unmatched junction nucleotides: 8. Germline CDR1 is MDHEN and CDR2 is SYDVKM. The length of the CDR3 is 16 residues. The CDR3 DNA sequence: TGTGCCAGCAGTGACCCGGGACAGGGGGCGGGCACTGAAGCTTTCTTT. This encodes CASSDPGQGAGTEAFF.

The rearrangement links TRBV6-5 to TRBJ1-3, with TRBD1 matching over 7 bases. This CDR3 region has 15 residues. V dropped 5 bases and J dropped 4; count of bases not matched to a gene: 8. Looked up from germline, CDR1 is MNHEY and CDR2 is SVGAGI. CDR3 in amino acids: CASSPSGGRGNTIYF. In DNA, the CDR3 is TGTGCCAGCAGTCCTTCAGGGGGACGAGGAAACACCATATATTTT.

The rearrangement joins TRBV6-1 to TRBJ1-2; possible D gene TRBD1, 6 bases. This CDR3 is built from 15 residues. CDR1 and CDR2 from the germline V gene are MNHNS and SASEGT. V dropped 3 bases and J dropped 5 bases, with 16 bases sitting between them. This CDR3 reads CASSDRAGEWYGYTF. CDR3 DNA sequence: TGTGCCAGCAGTGATAGGGCAGGGGAATGGTATGGCTACACCTTC.

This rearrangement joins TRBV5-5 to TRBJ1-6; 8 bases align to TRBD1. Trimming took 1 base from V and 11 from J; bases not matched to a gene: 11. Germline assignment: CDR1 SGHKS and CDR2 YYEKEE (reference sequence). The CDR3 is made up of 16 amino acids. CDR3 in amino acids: CASSLTHRDRLPPLHF. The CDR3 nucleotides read TGTGCCAGCAGCTTGACTCATCGGGACAGGCTTCCACCCCTCCACTTT.

This CDR3 reads CASSQEGGTTLLLSSYNEQFF. The CDR3 DNA reads TGCGCCAGCAGCCAAGAGGGCGGGACTACCCTCCTCCTCAGCTCCTACAATGAGCAGTTCTTC. The V and J genes are TRBV4-1 and TRBJ2-1; 7 bases are a match to TRBD2. Germline values: CDR1 MGHRA, CDR2 YSYEKL. The CDR3 has 21 amino acids. V trimming: 0 bases; J trimming: 0 bases; junction bases outside the gene matches: 17.

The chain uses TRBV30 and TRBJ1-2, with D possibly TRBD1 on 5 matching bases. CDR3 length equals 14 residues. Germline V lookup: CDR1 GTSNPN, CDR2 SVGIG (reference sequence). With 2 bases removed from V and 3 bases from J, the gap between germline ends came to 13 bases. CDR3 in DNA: TGTGCCTGGAGTCCCCGGGGGAAACACTATGGCTACACCTTC. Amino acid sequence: CAWSPRGKHYGYTF.

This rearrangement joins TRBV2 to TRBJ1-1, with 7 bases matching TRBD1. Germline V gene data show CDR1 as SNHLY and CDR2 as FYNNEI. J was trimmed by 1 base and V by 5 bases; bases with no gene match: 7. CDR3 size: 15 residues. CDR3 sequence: CASSRQGRGNTEAFF. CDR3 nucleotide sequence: TGTGCCAGCAGTAGACAGGGACGGGGGAACACTGAAGCTTTCTTT.

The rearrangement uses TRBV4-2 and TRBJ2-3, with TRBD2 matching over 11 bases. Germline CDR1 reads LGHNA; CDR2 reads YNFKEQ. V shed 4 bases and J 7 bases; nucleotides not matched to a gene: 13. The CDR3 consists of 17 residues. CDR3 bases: TGTGCCAGCAGCCCCTTACCCCCAACTAGCGGGGGAAATACGCAGTATTTT. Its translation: CASSPLPPTSGGNTQYF.

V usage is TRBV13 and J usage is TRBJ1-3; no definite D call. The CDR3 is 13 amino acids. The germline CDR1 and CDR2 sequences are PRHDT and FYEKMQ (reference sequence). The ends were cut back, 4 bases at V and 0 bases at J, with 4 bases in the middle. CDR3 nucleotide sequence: TGTGCCAGCAGCTCACTCTCTGGAAACACCATATATTTT. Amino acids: CASSSLSGNTIYF. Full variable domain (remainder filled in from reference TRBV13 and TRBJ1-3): AAGVIQSPRHLIKEKRETATLKCYPIPRHDTVYWYQQGPGQDPQFLISFYEKMQSDKGSIPDRFSAQQFSDYHSELNMSSLELGDSALYFCASSSLSGNTIYFGEGSWLTVV.

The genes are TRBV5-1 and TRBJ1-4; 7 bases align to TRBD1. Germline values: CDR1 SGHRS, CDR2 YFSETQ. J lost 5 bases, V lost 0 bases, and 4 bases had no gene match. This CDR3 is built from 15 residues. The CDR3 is CASSLAGTENEKLFF. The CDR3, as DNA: TGCGCCAGCAGCTTGGCCGGGACAGAGAATGAAAAACTGTTTTTT.

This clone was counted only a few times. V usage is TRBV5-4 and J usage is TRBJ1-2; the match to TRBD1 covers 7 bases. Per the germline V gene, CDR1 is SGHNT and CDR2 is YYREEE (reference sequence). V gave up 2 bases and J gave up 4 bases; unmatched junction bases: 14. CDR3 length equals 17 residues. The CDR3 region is CASSLGGNRGLVYGYTF. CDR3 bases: TGTGCCAGCAGCTTAGGGGGAAACAGGGGCCTAGTCTATGGCTACACCTTC. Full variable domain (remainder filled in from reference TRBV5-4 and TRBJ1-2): ETGVTQSPTHLIKTRGQQVTLRCSSQSGHNTVSWYQQALGQGPQFIFQYYREEENGRGNFPPRFSGLQFPNYSSELNVNALELDDSALYLCASSLGGNRGLVYGYTFGSGTRLTVV.

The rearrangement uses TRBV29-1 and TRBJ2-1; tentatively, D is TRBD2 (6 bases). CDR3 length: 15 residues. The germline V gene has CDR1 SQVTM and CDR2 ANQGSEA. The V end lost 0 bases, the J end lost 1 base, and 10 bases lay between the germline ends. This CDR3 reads CSVEDGGSSYNEQFF. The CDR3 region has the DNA TGCAGCGTTGAAGATGGGGGGTCTTCCTACAATGAGCAGTTCTTC.

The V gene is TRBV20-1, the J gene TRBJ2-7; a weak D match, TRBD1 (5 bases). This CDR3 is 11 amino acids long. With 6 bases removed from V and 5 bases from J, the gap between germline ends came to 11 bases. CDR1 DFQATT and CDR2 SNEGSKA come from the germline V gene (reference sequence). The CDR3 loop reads CSALDRDEQYF. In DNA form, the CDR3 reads TGCAGTGCACTCGACAGAGACGAGCAGTACTTC.

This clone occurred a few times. CDR3 sequence (DNA): TGTGCCAGCAGTGGCGGGGATAGGGTCGGCTCCTACGAGCAGTACTTC. Translated, it gives CASSGGDRVGSYEQYF. The chain couples TRBV2 to TRBJ2-7; D might be TRBD2 (6 bases). V was shortened by 4 bases and J by 0 bases, with 16 bases between the two germline ends. This CDR3 region has 16 residues. Per the germline V gene, CDR1 is SNHLY and CDR2 is FYNNEI.

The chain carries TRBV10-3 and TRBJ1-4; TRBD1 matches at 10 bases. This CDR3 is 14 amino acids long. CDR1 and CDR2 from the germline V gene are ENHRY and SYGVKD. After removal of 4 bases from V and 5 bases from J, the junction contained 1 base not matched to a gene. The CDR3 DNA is TGTGCCATCAGTGGGACAGGGGGAAATGAAAAACTGTTTTTT. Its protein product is CAISGTGGNEKLFF.

CDR3 in DNA: TGCAGCGTTGACCCCACTTCCGCTTTACTAGGAGGCAACTATGGCTACACCTTC. Its protein is CSVDPTSALLGGNYGYTF. This chain uses TRBV29-1 with TRBJ1-2; D not certain. Between the trimmed V and J ends, which lost 3 bases and 2 bases, there was a span of 25 bases. Germline V gives CDR1 SQVTM, CDR2 ANQGSEA. There are 18 residues in the CDR3.

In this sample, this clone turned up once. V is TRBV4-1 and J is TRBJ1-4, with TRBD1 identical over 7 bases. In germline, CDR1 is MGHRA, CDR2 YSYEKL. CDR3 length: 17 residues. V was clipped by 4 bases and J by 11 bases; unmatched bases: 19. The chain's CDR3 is CASSPSPTGSTGEKLFF. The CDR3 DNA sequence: TGCGCCAGCAGCCCAAGTCCGACAGGGTCGACGGGGGAGAAACTGTTTTTT.

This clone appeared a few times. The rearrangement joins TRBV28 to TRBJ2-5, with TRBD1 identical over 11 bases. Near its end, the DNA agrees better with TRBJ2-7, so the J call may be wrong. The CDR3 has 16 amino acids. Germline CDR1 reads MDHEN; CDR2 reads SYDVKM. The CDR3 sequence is CASSYSPGQGGFEQYF. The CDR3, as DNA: TGTGCCAGCAGTTATTCACCGGGACAGGGGGGATTCGAGCAGTACTTC.

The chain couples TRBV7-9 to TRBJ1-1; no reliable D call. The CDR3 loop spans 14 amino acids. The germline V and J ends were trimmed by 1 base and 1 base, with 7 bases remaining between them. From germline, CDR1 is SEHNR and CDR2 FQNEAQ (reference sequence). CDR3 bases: TGTGCCAGCAGCTTAGGAGGGCCGAACACTGAAGCTTTCTTT. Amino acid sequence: CASSLGGPNTEAFF.

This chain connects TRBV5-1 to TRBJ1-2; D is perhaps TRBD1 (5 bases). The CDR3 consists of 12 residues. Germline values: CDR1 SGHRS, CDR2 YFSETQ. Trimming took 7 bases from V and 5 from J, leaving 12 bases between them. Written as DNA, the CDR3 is TGCGCCAGCGGTGAGACAGAGTATGGCTACACCTTC. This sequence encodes CASGETEYGYTF. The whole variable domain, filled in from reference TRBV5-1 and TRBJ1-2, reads KAGVTQTPRYLIKTRGQQVTLSCSPISGHRSVSWYQQTPGQGLQFLFEYFSETQRNKGNFPGRFSGRQFSNSRSEMNVSTLELGDSALYLCASGETEYGYTFGSGTRLTVV.

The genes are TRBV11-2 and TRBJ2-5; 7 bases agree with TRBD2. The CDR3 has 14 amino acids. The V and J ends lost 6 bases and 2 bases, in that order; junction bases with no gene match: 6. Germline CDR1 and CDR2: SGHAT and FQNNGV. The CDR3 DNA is TGTGCCAGCAGGGGGGGGTGGGAACAAGAGACCCAGTACTTC. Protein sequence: CASRGGWEQETQYF.

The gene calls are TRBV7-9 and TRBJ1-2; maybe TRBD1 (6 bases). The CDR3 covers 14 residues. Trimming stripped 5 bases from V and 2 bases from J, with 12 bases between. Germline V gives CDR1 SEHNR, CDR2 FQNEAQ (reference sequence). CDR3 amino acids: CASSPDSLNYGYTF. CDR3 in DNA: TGTGCCAGCAGCCCGGACAGCCTCAACTATGGCTACACCTTC.

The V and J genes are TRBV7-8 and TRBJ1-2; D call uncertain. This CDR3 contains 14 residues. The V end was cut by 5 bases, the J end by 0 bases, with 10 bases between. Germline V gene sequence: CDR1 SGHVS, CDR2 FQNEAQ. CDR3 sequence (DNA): TGTGCCAGCAGCCCCAACCGCGCTAACTATGGCTACACCTTC. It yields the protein CASSPNRANYGYTF.

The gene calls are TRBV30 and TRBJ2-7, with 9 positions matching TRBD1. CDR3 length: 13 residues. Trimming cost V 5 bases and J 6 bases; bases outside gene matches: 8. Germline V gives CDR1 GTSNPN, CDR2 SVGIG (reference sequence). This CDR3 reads CAWVRDRDGEQYF. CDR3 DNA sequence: TGTGCCTGGGTCCGGGACAGGGATGGCGAGCAGTACTTC.

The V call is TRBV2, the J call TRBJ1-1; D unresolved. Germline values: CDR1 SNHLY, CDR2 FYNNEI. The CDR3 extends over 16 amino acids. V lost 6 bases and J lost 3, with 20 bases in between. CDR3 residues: CASSFTPPLEDTEAFF. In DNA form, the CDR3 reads TGTGCCAGCAGCTTCACGCCCCCTCTCGAGGACACTGAAGCTTTCTTT.

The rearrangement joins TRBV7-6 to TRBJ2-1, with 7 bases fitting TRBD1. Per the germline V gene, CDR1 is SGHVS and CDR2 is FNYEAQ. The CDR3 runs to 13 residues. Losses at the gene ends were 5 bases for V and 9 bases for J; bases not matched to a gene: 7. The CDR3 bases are TGTGCCAGCAGCACTGGGACAGTCGGTGAGCAGTTCTTC. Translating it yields CASSTGTVGEQFF.